This T cell receptor (beta chain) was documented in a study of blood T cell repertoires in COVID-19. Points on this clone: Other DNA sequences from this sample encode an identical CDR3 as well.

The CDR3 runs to 14 residues. Trimming took 0 bases from V and 4 from J; bases not matched to a gene: 1. Looked up from germline, CDR1 is SGHNT and CDR2 is YYREEE (reference sequence). Study processing details: Reference gene primer amplification in the assay estimated nucleated cell counts. Some clones are missing from TCRdb's copy, which holds only in-frame ones; the method was immunoSEQ multiplex PCR. The V and J calls and clone size are taken from that table; D and trimming were inferred from the DNA. Here the sample spans over 200,000 clones, about 87% being singletons. Those enrolled, adults aged roughly 18 to 90 years, came from under 25 US areas. Recovered status applied to Cohort 3 donors who had two consecutive negative PCRs. It also applied to those with clearance or with symptom resolution.

This chain joins TRBV5-4 and TRBJ2-7; 10 bases map to TRBD1. Sequencing input: PBMCs or T cells enriched from blood (not recorded which). The clonotype was recovered from a man aged 30 to 45 who had recovered from COVID-19. The chain's CDR3 is CASSLGTGGYEQYF. The CDR3 bases are TGTGCCAGCAGCTTGGGGACAGGGGGGTACGAGCAGTACTTC.